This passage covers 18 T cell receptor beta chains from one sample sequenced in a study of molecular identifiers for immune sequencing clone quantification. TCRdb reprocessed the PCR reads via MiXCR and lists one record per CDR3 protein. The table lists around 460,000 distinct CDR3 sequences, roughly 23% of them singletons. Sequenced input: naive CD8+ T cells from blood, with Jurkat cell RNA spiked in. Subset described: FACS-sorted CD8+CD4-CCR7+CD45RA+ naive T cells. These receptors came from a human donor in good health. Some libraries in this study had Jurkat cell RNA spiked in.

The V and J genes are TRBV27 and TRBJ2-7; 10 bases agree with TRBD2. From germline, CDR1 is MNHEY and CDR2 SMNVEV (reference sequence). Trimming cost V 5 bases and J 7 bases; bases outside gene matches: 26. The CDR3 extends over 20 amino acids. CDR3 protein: CASSPQGGLAGGLESGEQYF. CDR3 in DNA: TGTGCCAGCAGTCCTCAAGGGGGGTTAGCGGGAGGATTAGAGTCGGGAGAGCAGTACTTC.

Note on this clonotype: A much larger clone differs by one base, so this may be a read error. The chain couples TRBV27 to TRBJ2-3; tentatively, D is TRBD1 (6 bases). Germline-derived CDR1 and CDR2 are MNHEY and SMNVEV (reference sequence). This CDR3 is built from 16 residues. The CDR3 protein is CASSLSRGRSTDAQYF. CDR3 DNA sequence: TGTGCCAGCAGTTTATCCAGGGGAAGGTCCACAGATGCGCAGTATTTT.

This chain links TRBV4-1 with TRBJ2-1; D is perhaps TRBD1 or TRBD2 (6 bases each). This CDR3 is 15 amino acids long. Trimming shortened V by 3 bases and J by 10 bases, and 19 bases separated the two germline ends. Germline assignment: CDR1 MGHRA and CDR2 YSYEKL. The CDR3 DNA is TGCGCCAGCAGCCACGGCGGGACGGGGGACATCGAGCAGTTCTTC. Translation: CASSHGGTGDIEQFF.

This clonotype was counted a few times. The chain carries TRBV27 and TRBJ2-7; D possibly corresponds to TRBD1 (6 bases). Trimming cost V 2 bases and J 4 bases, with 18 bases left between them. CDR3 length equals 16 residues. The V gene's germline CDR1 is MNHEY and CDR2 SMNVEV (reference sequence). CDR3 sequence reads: CASSLGTTVGVYEQYF. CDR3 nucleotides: TGTGCCAGCAGTTTAGGGACAACCGTAGGGGTATACGAGCAGTACTTC.

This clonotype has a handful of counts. The chain's CDR3 is CASSQEARTYTEAFF. The CDR3 DNA is TGTGCCAGCAGCCAAGAAGCAAGGACTTATACTGAAGCTTTCTTT. The chain uses TRBV4-2 and TRBJ1-1; D unclear. CDR1 is LGHNA and CDR2 is YNFKEQ in the germline V gene. This CDR3 is 15 amino acids long. V shed 0 bases and J shed 5 bases, with 13 bases lying between them.

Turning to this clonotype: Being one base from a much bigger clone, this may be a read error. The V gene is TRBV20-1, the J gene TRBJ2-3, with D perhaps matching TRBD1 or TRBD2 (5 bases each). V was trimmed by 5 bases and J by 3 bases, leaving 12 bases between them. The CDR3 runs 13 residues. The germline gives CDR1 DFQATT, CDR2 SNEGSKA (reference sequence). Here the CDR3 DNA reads TGCAGTGCTGGGCGTGGGGGTACAGATACGCAGTATTTT. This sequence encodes CSAGRGGTDTQYF.

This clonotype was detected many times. CDR3: CASSWGATEAFF. CDR3 nucleotides: TGTGCCAGCAGTTGGGGAGCGACTGAAGCTTTCTTT. The V gene is TRBV12-3 or TRBV12-4, the J gene TRBJ1-1; D ambiguous. The CDR3 sequence is 12 residues long. Deletions cut 4 bases from V and 5 bases from J, with 8 bases between.

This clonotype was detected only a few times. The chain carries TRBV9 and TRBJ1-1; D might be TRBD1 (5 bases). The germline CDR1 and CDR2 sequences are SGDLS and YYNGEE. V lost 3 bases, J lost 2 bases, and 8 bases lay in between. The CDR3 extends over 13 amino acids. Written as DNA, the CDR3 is TGTGCCAGCAGCGCCGGACATAACACTGAAGCTTTCTTT. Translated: CASSAGHNTEAFF.

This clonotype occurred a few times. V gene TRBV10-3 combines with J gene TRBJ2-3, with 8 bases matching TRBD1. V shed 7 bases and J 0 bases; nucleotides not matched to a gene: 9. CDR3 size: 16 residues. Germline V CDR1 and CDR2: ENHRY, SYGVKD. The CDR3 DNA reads TGTGCCATCAACCAAGACAGGGGACCTAGCACAGATACGCAGTATTTT. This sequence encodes CAINQDRGPSTDTQYF.

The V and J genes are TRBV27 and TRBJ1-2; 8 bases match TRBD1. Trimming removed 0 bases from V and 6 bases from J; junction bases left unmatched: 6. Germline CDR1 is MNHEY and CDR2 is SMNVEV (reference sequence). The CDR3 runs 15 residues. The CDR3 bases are TGTGCCAGCAGTTTATCGGGCCAGGGGGCGAATGGCTACACCTTC. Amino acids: CASSLSGQGANGYTF.

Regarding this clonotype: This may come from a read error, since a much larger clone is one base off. In nucleotides, the CDR3 is TGCAGCGGGACTAGCGGGAGGTTGGACAAAGACATTCAGTACTTC. Translation: CSGTSGRLDKDIQYF. The rearrangement joins TRBV29-1 to TRBJ2-4, with 14 bases identical to TRBD2. Germline V gene lookup returns CDR1 SQVTM and CDR2 ANQGSEA. This CDR3 is built from 15 residues.

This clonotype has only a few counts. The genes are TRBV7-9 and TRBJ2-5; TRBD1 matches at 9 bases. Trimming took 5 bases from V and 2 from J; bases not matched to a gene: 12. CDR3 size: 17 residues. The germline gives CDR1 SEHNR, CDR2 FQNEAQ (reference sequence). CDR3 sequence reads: CASSIIPGQGDQETQYF. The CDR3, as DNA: TGTGCCAGCAGCATTATACCGGGACAGGGTGATCAAGAGACCCAGTACTTC. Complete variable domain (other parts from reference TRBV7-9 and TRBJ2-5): DTGVSQNPRHKITKRGQNVTFRCDPISEHNRLYWYRQTLGQGPEFLTYFQNEAQLEKSRLLSDRFSAERPKGSFSTLEIQRTEQGDSAMYLCASSIIPGQGDQETQYFGPGTRLLVL.

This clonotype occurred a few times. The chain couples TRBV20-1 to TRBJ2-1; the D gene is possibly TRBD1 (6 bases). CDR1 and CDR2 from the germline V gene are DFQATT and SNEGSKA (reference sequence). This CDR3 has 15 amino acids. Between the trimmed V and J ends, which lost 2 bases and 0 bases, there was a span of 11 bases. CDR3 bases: TGCAGTGCTAGAAACGACAGGACCTCCTACAATGAGCAGTTCTTC. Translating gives CSARNDRTSYNEQFF.

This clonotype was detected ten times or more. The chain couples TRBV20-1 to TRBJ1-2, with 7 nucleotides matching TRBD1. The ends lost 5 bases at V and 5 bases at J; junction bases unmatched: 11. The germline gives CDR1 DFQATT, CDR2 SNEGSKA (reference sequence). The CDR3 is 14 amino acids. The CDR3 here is CSADPDRNIYGYTF. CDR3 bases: TGCAGTGCTGACCCGGACAGGAATATATATGGCTACACCTTC.

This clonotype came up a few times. CDR3: CASSLSDHQETQYF. The CDR3 nucleotides are TGTGCCAGCAGCTTATCGGACCACCAAGAGACCCAGTACTTC. The rearrangement joins TRBV5-6 to TRBJ2-5; D uncertain. V was pared by 2 bases and J by 0 bases, with 8 bases between. The CDR3 is 14 amino acids. Germline V lookup: CDR1 SGHDT, CDR2 YYEEEE.

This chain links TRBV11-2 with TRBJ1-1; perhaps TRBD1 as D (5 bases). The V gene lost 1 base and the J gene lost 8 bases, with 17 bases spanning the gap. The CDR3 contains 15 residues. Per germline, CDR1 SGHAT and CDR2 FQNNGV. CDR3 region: CASSLALARGVEAFF. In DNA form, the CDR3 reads TGTGCCAGCAGCTTAGCATTGGCGAGGGGCGTAGAAGCTTTCTTT.

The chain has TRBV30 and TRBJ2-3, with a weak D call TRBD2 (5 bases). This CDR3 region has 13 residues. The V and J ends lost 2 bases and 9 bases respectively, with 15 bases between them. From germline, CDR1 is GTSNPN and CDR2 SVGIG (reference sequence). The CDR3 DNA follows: TGTGCCTGGAGTCCCTGGACTGCTGAGACGCAGTATTTT. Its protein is CAWSPWTAETQYF. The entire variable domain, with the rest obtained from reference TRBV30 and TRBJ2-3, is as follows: SQTIHQWPATLVQPVGSPLSLECTVEGTSNPNLYWYRQAAGRGLQLLFYSVGIGQISSEVPQNLSASRPQDRQFILSSKKLLLSDSGFYLCAWSPWTAETQYFGPGTRLTVL.

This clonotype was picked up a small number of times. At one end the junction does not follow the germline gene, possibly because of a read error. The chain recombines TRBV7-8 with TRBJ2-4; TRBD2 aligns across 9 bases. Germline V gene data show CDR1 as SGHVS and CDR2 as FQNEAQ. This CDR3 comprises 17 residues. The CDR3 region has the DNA TGTGCCAGCAGCACACGGGGGACTAGCAGGACCAAAAACATTCGGTACTTC. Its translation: CASSTRGTSRTKNIRYF.